This entry describes one TCR beta chain. The antigen is not known. These data originate in a study of T cell responses to AZD1222 COVID-19 vaccine. Points from the study as a whole: Dominant CD4 TCR responses targeted spike regions 160-218 and 743-854.

Germline CDR1 reads SGHTA; CDR2 reads FQGNSA. V lost 4 bases, J lost 7 bases, and 14 bases lay in between. CDR3 length: 14 residues. Some clones are missing from TCRdb's copy, which holds only in-frame ones; the method was immunoSEQ multiplex PCR. The sample consists of 150,000 to 200,000 clones, 90% of them appearing once. The TCR originated in an adult in good health. The chain uses TRBV7-2 and TRBJ2-1; D might be TRBD1 (5 bases). Material: peripheral blood, obtained on day 0 of AZD1222 vaccination. CDR3 in DNA: TGTGCCAGCAGCTCAGCTGGGGCTGGGAATGAGCAGTTCTTC. It encodes CASSSAGAGNEQFF.